This T cell receptor (beta chain) was obtained from a study of blood T cell repertoires in COVID-19. The wider study: Sample material is recorded as cDNA or gDNA derived from T cells, B-cell-depleted T cells, or PBMCs.

In its sample, this clone was seen a few times. Original processing notes: Estimated nucleated cell counts came from reference gene primer amplification. Assay used: immunoSEQ multiplex PCR; TCRdb lists only in-frame clones, some missing. The D gene and trimming were derived from the DNA, and the V and J assignments and clone size from that table. The sample has about 320,000 clones, around nine tenths seen once; the top ten hold approximately 12%. The sequence derives from a woman aged 25 to 45 with COVID-19, enrolled during active disease. Input material: peripheral blood.

CDR3 sequence reads: CASSETGAYEQYF. CDR3 in DNA: TGTGCCAGCAGTGAGACGGGGGCCTACGAGCAGTACTTC. The chain couples TRBV2 to TRBJ2-7, with D tentatively TRBD2 (6 bases). The V gene lost 3 bases and the J gene lost 2 bases, with 8 bases spanning the gap. CDR3 length: 13 residues. Per germline, CDR1 SNHLY and CDR2 FYNNEI.